This T cell receptor beta chain comes out of a study of Graves' ophthalmopathy and Graves' hyperthyroidism. Amplification targeted the TCR beta CDR3 regions, with RNA transcripts as the source material. An opening RT-PCR round employed HTBI primers and preceded a second-round multiplex PCR. TCRdb re-analysed the multiplex PCR reads in MiXCR, keeping a single row per CDR3 protein. Of some 25,000 distinct CDR3 sequences in the sample, 45% to 60% were seen once. A note on this clonotype: Its antigen is currently unknown.

CDR1 is SGDLS and CDR2 is YYNGEE in the germline V gene. This CDR3 spans 14 amino acids. V lost 5 bases and J lost 0; bases outside the gene matches: 4. The study's findings and limits: Most clonotypes expanded in thyroid above 0.001 frequency were present in blood too. At 60% to 71% sensitivity and 72% to 75% specificity, the model predicted progression of the ophthalmopathy.

Diagnosis relied on clinical symptoms, serum thyroxine, TRAb, thyroid ultrasound and orbital computed tomography. PBMCs were isolated by Ficoll-Paque density gradient centrifugation, using roughly 10 ml of fresh peripheral blood as the starting material. The receptor's source is an adult woman with stable Graves' hyperthyroidism. The genes are TRBV9 and TRBJ1-2, with 7 bases that match TRBD1. Sequencing was done on a sample of peripheral blood. For the CDR3, the DNA is TGTGCCAGCAGTCTGGGACAGTCTAACTATGGCTACACCTTC. Its translation is CASSLGQSNYGYTF.